This record looks at one T cell receptor beta chain sequence and its context. Its target is not known. Germline V gene lookup returns CDR1 SGHRS and CDR2 YFSETQ. V shed 4 bases and J 3 bases; nucleotides not matched to a gene: 6. This CDR3 region has 15 residues. This specimen comes from a study of vaccination effects on CD4 cells after COVID-19. For the study at large: Everyone in the study got two shots of either the BNT162b2 or mRNA-1273 vaccine.

Using immunoSEQ multiplex PCR, the repertoire was profiled, and TCRdb retains in-frame clones only, with some absent. The profile shows about 60,000 clones, roughly four fifths of them singletons. Antigen-specific CD4+ T cells were first expanded with viral peptide pools by the ViraFEST assay and only then sequenced. Subsequent to approximately 9 days of culture, CD4+ T cells were isolated. Culturing of 2 million to 2.5 million PBMC per well took place with about 10 IU/ml IL-2 and approximately 9.1 ug/ml peptides. Half-medium changes using IL-2 medium occurred on days 3 and 7. The chain links TRBV5-1 to TRBJ2-1; the match to TRBD1 covers 8 bases. The source is a human donor who received a COVID-19 vaccine. The sample consisted of CD4+ T cells from PBMCs cultured with HCoV-229E spike peptides, taken before COVID-19 vaccination. CDR3: CASSNGQGGYNEQFF. In DNA form, the CDR3 reads TGCGCCAGCAGCAACGGACAGGGAGGCTACAATGAGCAGTTCTTC.